Listed below are T cell receptor beta chains from one sample, sequenced in a study of radiotherapy plus CTLA-4 blockade in lung cancer. Method: immunoSEQ multiplex PCR; TCRdb's copy keeps in-frame clones and lacks some. Of fewer than 100,000 clones in the sample, around 78% were seen once. Sequenced here: peripheral blood, sampled from a patient treated with radiotherapy plus ipilimumab. These receptors came from a human donor with non-small cell lung cancer whose response to radiotherapy plus ipilimumab could not be evaluated. Some clones in this sample may be carry-over from other donors' samples. The CDR3 runs from the conserved cysteine through the conserved F or W. The D gene is left open where the match is weak. Clone size, where shown, is once, few, many, or a class for clones that have expanded.

TRBV2	-	TRBJ2-5	-	CASERETQYF	TGTGCCAGCGAGCGGGAGACCCAGTACTTC
TRBV4-1	-	TRBJ1-3	-	CASSQIPGSYYGPGNTIYF	TGCGCCAGCAGCCAGATCCCGGGATCATACTACGGCCCTGGAAACACCATATATTTT
TRBV5-4	TRBD1	TRBJ2-1	-	CASRSRDRLYNEQFF	TGTGCCAGCAGAAGCCGGGACAGGCTCTACAATGAGCAGTTCTTC
TRBV10-2	TRBD2	TRBJ2-2	-	CASSLQRGGRVNTGELFF	TGCGCCAGCAGTCTCCAGCGGGGGGGCCGAGTGAACACCGGGGAGCTGTTTTTT
TRBV28	TRBD1	TRBJ1-1	-	CASSLYTTGGREAFF	TGTGCCAGCAGTTTGTATACCACAGGGGGCCGGGAAGCTTTCTTT
TRBV7-2	TRBD1	TRBJ1-5	-	CASTGGGGNQPQHF	TGTGCCAGCACAGGGGGTGGGGGCAATCAGCCCCAGCATTTT
TRBV19	TRBD1	TRBJ1-2	-	CASSISGGGGHGYTF	TGTGCCAGTAGTATTTCAGGGGGAGGAGGCCATGGCTACACCTTC
TRBV25-1	-	TRBJ2-7	-	CASSASYSYEQYF	TGTGCCAGCAGTGCGTCCTACTCCTACGAGCAGTACTTC
TRBV5-6	TRBD2	TRBJ2-7	few	CASSAGGSPEQYF	TGTGCCAGCAGCGCGGGGGGCTCTCCAGAGCAGTACTTC
TRBV29-1	TRBD1	TRBJ1-2	-	CSVEDLGRGYGYTF	TGCAGCGTTGAAGATCTTGGCAGGGGGTATGGCTACACCTTC
TRBV5-1	-	TRBJ1-6	-	CASSSRRRVSPLHF	TGCGCCAGCAGCTCGCGGAGGCGGGTTTCACCCCTCCACTTT
TRBV19	-	TRBJ1-2	few	CASSIGTVPGYTF	TGTGCCAGTAGTATAGGAACGGTCCCGGGCTACACCTTC
TRBV18	-	TRBJ2-1	-	CASSPGQYNEQFF	TGTGCCAGCTCACCAGGGCAGTACAATGAGCAGTTCTTC
TRBV7-2	TRBD1	TRBJ2-1	-	CASSGGTGSYNEQFF	TGTGCCAGCAGCGGGGGGACAGGGTCTTACAATGAGCAGTTCTTC
TRBV5-1	-	TRBJ1-3	-	CASSTGQPGTAGNTIYF	TGCGCCAGCAGCACCGGACAGCCCGGGACCGCTGGAAACACCATATATTTT
TRBV7-2	-	TRBJ1-2	-	CASRSLLSANYGYTF	TGTGCCAGCAGGAGCTTACTATCAGCTAACTATGGCTACACCTTC
TRBV27	-	TRBJ2-6	-	CASSLGSSGANVLTF	TGTGCCAGCAGTTTAGGTAGCTCTGGGGCCAACGTCCTGACTTTC
TRBV9	TRBD1	TRBJ2-7	-	CASSFSDRVGYEQYF	TGTGCCAGCAGCTTCAGCGACAGGGTGGGCTACGAGCAGTACTTC
TRBV11-2	-	TRBJ1-2	-	CASSFPGHGYGYTF	TGTGCCAGCAGCTTTCCGGGACACGGGTATGGCTACACCTTC
TRBV7-8	TRBD1	TRBJ2-2	-	CASSLESYRGLSGELFF	TGTGCCAGCAGCTTAGAATCGTACAGGGGGCTTTCCGGGGAGCTGTTTTTT
TRBV18	TRBD1	TRBJ2-6	-	CASSPGQGAPGANVLTF	TGTGCCAGCTCACCAGGACAGGGGGCGCCAGGGGCCAACGTCCTGACTTTC
TRBV5-1	-	TRBJ1-5	-	CASSPGGGIQPQHF	TGCGCCAGCAGCCCTGGCGGGGGTATTCAGCCCCAGCATTTT
TRBV4-1	-	TRBJ1-1	medium-sized	CASSQDPAFLNTEAFF	TGCGCCAGCAGCCAAGATCCAGCGTTTTTGAACACTGAAGCTTTCTTT
TRBV7-3	-	TRBJ2-7	-	CASSTGTQSEQYF	TGTGCCAGCAGCACAGGGACCCAAAGCGAGCAGTACTTC
TRBV5-1	TRBD1	TRBJ2-2	-	CASSSRGQGAHNTGELFF	TGCGCCAGCAGCTCTCGGGGACAGGGGGCGCATAACACCGGGGAGCTGTTTTTT
TRBV18	-	TRBJ1-2	once	CASSGLQGSYGYTF	TGTGCCAGCTCAGGGCTACAGGGATCCTATGGCTACACCTTC
TRBV6-1	-	TRBJ1-2	-	CASSEAPTVYGYTF	TGTGCCAGCAGTGAAGCCCCGACAGTCTATGGCTACACCTTC
TRBV5-1	TRBD1	TRBJ2-5	-	CASSLTLQGGETQYF	TGCGCCAGCAGCTTGACCCTACAGGGGGGAGAGACCCAGTACTTC
TRBV7-9	TRBD1	TRBJ2-1	-	CASSPGTGRNEQFF	TGTGCCAGCAGCCCCGGGACAGGGCGCAATGAGCAGTTCTTC
TRBV5-5	TRBD2	TRBJ2-5	-	CASSLRGVAGPPETQYF	TGTGCCAGCAGCTTGAGAGGGGTAGCGGGGCCCCCGGAGACCCAGTACTTC
TRBV19	-	TRBJ1-4	-	CASSIAGQEEKLFF	TGTGCCAGTAGTATCGCGGGGCAGGAGGAAAAACTGTTTTTT
TRBV9	-	TRBJ1-2	-	CASSVAIVRGEDGYTF	TGTGCCAGCAGCGTAGCTATCGTCAGGGGAGAGGATGGCTACACCTTC
TRBV18	TRBD1	TRBJ1-3	-	CASSGGQGISGNTIYF	TGTGCCAGCTCCGGAGGACAGGGCATCTCTGGAAACACCATATATTTT
TRBV10-3	TRBD1	TRBJ2-7	-	CAISDRGYEQYF	TGTGCCATCTCGGACAGGGGTTACGAGCAGTACTTC
TRBV5-6	TRBD1	TRBJ2-1	-	CASSFPGGSYNEQFF	TGTGCCAGCAGCTTTCCAGGGGGCTCCTACAATGAGCAGTTCTTC
TRBV11-2	TRBD1	TRBJ2-3	once	CASSHLDRGQYF	TGTGCCAGCAGCCACCTAGACAGGGGGCAGTATTTT
TRBV6-5	-	TRBJ2-2	-	CASRPTVTGELFF	TGTGCCAGCAGACCGACAGTAACCGGGGAGCTGTTTTTT
TRBV7-2	TRBD1	TRBJ2-7	-	CASEDRAGSYEQYF	TGTGCCAGTGAGGACAGGGCCGGATCCTACGAGCAGTACTTC
TRBV28	-	TRBJ1-3	-	CATILQGTGNTIYF	TGTGCCACCATACTCCAGGGTACTGGAAACACCATATATTTT
TRBV7-8	TRBD1	TRBJ1-6	-	CASSLGTGLDNSPLHF	TGTGCCAGCAGCTTAGGGACAGGGTTAGATAATTCACCCCTCCACTTT